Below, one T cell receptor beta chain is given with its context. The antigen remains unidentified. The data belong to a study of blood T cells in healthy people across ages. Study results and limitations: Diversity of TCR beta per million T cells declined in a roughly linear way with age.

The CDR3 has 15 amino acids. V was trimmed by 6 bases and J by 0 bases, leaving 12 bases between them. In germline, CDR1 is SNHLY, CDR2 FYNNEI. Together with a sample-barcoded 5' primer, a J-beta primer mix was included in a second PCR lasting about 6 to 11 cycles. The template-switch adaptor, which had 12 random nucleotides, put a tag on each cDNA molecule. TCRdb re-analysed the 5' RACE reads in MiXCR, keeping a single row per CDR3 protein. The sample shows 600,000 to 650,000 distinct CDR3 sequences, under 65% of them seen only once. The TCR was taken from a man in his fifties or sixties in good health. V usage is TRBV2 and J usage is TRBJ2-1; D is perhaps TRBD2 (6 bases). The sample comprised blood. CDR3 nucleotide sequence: TGTGCCAGCAGAGGGACTTCTAGCTCCTACAATGAGCAGTTCTTC. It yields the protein CASRGTSSSYNEQFF.